Only a few counts were recorded for the clone carrying this T cell receptor beta chain. Its specificity is not known. Every isolated RNA sample was fully reverse transcribed, so sequencing captured expressed TCRB transcripts. Sequenced by immunoSEQ multiplex PCR; TCRdb stores in-frame clones only, minus some. The repertoire holds approximately 340,000 clones, with more than 13% as singletons. CDR3 length equals 14 residues. Germline V CDR1 and CDR2: LNHNV, YYDKDF (reference sequence). Trimming stripped 8 bases from V and 3 bases from J, with 14 bases between. This sample is part of a study of beta chain features in type 1 diabetes. Study-level results: A greater similarity of naive, central memory and Treg TCRB repertoires was seen among patients than among healthy donors. These data did not resolve whether HLA type affects TCRB rearrangement.

The source is a woman under 30 in good health. This sequence joins TRBV15 and TRBJ2-1, with D maybe TRBD2 (5 bases). Sequencing was performed on naive CD4+ T cells from blood. The CDR3 is CATARTLFYNEQFF. In DNA form, the CDR3 reads TGTGCCACCGCCCGGACTCTATTCTACAATGAGCAGTTCTTC.